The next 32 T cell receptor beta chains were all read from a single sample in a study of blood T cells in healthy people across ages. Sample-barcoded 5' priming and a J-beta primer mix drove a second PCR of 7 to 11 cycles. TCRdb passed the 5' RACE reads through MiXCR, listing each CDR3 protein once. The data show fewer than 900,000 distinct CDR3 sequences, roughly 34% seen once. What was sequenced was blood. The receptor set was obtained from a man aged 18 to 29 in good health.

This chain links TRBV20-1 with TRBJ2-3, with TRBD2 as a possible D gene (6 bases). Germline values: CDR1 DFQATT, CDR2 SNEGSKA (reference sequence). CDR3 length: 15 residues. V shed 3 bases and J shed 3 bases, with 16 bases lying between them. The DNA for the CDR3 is TGCAGTGCTAGGGGAACTAGCTCCTCGACAGATACGCAGTATTTT. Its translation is CSARGTSSSTDTQYF.

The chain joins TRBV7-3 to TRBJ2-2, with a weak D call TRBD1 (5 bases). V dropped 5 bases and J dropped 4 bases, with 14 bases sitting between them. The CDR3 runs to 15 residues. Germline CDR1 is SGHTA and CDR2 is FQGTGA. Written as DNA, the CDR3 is TGTGCCAGCAGCCTGAACAGGCCACCCACCGGGGAGCTGTTTTTT. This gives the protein CASSLNRPPTGELFF.

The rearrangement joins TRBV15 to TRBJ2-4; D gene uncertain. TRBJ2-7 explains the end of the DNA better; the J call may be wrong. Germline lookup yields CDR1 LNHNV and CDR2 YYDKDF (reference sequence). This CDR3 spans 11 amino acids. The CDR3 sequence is CATSVSYEQYF. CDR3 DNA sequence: TGTGCCACCAGCGTAAGTTACGAGCAGTACTTC.

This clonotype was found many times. The CDR3 sequence is CASSLDRVTNEKLFF. CDR3 DNA: TGTGCCAGCAGTTTGGACAGGGTTACTAATGAAAAACTGTTTTTT. The rearrangement uses TRBV12-3 or TRBV12-4 and TRBJ1-4; 8 bases are a match to TRBD1. The CDR3 runs 15 residues. V was pared by 3 bases and J by 2 bases, with 2 bases of the junction left unmatched.

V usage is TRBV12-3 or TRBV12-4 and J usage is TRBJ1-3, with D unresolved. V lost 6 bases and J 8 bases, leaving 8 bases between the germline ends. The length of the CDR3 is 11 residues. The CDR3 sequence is CASSPLDTIYF. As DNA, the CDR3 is TGTGCCAGCAGCCCTCTGGACACCATATATTTT.

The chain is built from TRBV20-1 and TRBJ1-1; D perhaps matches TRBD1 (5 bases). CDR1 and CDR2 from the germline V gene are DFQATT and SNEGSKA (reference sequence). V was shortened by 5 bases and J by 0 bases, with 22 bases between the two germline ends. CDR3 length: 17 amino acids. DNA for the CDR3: TGCAGTGCTCCAGCCCTTCAGGGTGGGGGTATGAACACTGAAGCTTTCTTT. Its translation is CSAPALQGGGMNTEAFF.

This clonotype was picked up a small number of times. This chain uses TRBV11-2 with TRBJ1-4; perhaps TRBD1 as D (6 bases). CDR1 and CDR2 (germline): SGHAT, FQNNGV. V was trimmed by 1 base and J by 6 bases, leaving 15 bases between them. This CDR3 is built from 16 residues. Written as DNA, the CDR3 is TGTGCCAGCAGCTTAGCTTCTGGGGGGCGTTATGAAAAACTGTTTTTT. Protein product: CASSLASGGRYEKLFF.

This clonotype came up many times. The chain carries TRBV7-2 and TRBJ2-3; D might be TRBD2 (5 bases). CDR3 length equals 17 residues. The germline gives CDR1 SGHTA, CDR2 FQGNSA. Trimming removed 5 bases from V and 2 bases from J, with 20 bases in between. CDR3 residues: CASSPQISGVDTDTQYF. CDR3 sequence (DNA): TGTGCCAGCAGCCCCCAGATATCCGGGGTAGACACAGATACGCAGTATTTT. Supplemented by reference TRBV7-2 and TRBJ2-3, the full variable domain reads GAGVSQSPSNKVTEKGKDVELRCDPISGHTALYWYRQSLGQGLEFLIYFQGNSAPDKSGLPSDRFSAERTGGSVSTLTIQRTQQEDSAVYLCASSPQISGVDTDTQYFGPGTRLTVL.

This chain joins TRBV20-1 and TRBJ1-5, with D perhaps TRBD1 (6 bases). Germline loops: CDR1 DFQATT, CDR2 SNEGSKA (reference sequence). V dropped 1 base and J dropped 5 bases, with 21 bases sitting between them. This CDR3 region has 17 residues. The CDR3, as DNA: TGCAGTGCTAGAGTGGGCGGGGTGGGGGCGCGGGATCAGCCCCAGCATTTT. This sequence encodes CSARVGGVGARDQPQHF.

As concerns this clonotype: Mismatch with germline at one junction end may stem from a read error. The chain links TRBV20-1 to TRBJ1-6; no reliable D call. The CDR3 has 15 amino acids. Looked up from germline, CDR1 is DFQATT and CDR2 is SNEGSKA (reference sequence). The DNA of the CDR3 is TGCAGTACTAGGCAGCGCCTGACCTATAATTCACCCCTCCACTTT. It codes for CSTRQRLTYNSPLHF.

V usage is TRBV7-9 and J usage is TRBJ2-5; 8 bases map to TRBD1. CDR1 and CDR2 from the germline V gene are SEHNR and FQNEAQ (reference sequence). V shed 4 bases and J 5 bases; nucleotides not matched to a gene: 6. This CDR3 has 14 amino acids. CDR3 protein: CASSSTTGDETQYF. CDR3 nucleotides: TGTGCCAGCAGCTCAACGACAGGGGATGAGACCCAGTACTTC.

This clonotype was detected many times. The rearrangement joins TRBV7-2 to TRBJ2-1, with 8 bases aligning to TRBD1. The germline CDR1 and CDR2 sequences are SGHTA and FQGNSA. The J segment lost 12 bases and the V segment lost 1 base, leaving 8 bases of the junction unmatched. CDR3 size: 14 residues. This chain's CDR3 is CASSLDQGAFGQFF. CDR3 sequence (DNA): TGTGCCAGCAGCTTAGACCAGGGGGCATTTGGGCAGTTCTTC.

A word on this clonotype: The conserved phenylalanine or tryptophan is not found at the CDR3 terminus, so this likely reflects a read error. CDR3 sequence: CSAGQGLQPQHV. DNA of the CDR3: TGCAGTGCTGGACAGGGTTTACAGCCCCAGCATGTT. J is TRBJ1-5 and V is TRBV20-1; 8 bases map to TRBD1. The ends lost 5 bases at V and 7 bases at J; junction bases unmatched: 4. Germline V gives CDR1 DFQATT, CDR2 SNEGSKA (reference sequence). This CDR3 contains 12 residues.

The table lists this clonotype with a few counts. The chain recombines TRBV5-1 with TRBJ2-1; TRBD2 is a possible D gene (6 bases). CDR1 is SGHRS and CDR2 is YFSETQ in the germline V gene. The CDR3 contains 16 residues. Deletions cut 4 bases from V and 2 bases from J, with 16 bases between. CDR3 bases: TGCGCCAGCAGCCCGCAAGGAGCGGGCACCTACAATGAGCAGTTCTTC. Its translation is CASSPQGAGTYNEQFF. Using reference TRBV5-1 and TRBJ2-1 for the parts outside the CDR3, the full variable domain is KAGVTQTPRYLIKTRGQQVTLSCSPISGHRSVSWYQQTPGQGLQFLFEYFSETQRNKGNFPGRFSGRQFSNSRSEMNVSTLELGDSALYLCASSPQGAGTYNEQFFGPGTRLTVL.

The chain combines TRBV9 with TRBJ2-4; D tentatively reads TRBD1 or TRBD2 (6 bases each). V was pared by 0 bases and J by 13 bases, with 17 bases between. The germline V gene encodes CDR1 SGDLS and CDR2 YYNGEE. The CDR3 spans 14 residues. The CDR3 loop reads CASSVDGGLWEQYF. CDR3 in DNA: TGTGCCAGCAGCGTAGATGGGGGGCTCTGGGAGCAGTACTTC. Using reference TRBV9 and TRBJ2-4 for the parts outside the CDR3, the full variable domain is DSGVTQTPKHLITATGQRVTLRCSPRSGDLSVYWYQQSLDQGLQFLIQYYNGEERAKGNILERFSAQQFPDLHSELNLSSLELGDSALYFCASSVDGGLWEQYFGAGTRLSVL.

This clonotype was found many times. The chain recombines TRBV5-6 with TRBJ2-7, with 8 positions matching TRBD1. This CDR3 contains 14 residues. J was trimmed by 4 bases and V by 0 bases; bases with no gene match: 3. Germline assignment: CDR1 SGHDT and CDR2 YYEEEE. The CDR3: CASSLGQGIYEQYF. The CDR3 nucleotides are TGTGCCAGCAGCTTGGGACAGGGGATTTACGAGCAGTACTTC. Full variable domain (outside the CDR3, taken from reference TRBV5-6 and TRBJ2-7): DAGVTQSPTHLIKTRGQQVTLRCSPKSGHDTVSWYQQALGQGPQFIFQYYEEEERQRGNFPDRFSGHQFPNYSSELNVNALLLGDSALYLCASSLGQGIYEQYFGPGTRLTVT.

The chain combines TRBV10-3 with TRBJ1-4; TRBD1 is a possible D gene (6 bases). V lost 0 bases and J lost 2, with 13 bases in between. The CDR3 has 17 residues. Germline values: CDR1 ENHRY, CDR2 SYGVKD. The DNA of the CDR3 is TGTGCCATCAGTGAGTCCAGGCGGCAGGGGACTAATGAAAAACTGTTTTTT. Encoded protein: CAISESRRQGTNEKLFF.

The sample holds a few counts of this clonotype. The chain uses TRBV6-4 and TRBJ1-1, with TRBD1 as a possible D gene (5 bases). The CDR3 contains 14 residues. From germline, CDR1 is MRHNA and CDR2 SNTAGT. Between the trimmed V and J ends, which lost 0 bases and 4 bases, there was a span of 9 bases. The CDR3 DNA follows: TGTGCCAGCAGTGACTCCACGAGGGGCACTGAAGCTTTCTTT. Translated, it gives CASSDSTRGTEAFF.

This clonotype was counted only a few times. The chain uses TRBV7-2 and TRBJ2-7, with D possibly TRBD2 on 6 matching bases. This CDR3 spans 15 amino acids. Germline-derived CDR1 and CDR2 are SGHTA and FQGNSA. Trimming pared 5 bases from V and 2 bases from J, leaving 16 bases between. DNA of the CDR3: TGTGCCAGCAGCCTTACGGGAGTTCCTCCCTACGAGCAGTACTTC. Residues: CASSLTGVPPYEQYF. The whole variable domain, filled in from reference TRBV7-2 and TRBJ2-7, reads GAGVSQSPSNKVTEKGKDVELRCDPISGHTALYWYRQSLGQGLEFLIYFQGNSAPDKSGLPSDRFSAERTGGSVSTLTIQRTQQEDSAVYLCASSLTGVPPYEQYFGPGTRLTVT.

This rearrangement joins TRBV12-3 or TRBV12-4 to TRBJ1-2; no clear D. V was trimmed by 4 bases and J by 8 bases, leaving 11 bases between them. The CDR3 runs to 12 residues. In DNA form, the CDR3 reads TGTGCCAGCAGTTCACAGCGACGCGGCTACACCTTC. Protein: CASSSQRRGYTF.

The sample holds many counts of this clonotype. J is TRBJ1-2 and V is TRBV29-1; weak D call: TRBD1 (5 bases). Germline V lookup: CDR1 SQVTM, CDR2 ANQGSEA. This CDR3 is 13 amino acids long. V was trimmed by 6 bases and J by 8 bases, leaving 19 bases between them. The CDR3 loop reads CSVGETGVTGYTF. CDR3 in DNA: TGCAGCGTAGGGGAAACAGGCGTCACAGGCTACACCTTC. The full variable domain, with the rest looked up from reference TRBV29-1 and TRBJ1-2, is SAVISQKPSRDICQRGTSLTIQCQVDSQVTMMFWYRQQPGQSLTLIATANQGSEATYESGFVIDKFPISRPNLTFSTLTVSNMSPEDSSIYLCSVGETGVTGYTFGSGTRLTVV.

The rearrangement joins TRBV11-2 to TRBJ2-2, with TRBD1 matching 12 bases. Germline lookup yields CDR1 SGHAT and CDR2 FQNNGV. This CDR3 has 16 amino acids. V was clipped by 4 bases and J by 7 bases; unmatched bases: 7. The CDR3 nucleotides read TGTGCCAGCAGCTCGGGACAGGGGGCTGAGGGCGGGGAGCTGTTTTTT. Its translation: CASSSGQGAEGGELFF. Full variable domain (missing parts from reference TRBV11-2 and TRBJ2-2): EAGVAQSPRYKIIEKRQSVAFWCNPISGHATLYWYQQILGQGPKLLIQFQNNGVVDDSQLPKDRFSAERLKGVDSTLKIQPAKLEDSAVYLCASSSGQGAEGGELFFGEGSRLTVL.

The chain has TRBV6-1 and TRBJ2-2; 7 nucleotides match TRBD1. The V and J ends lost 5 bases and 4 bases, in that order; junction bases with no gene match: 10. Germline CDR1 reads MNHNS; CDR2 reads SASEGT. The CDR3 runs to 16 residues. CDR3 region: CASSSDRRISTGELFF. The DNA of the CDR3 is TGTGCCAGCAGTTCGGACAGGCGAATCTCCACCGGGGAGCTGTTTTTT.

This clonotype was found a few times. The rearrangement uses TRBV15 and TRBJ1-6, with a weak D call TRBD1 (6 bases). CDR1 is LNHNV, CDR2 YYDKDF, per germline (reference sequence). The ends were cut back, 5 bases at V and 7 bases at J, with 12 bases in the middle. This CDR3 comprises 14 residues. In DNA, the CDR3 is TGTGCCACCAGCTCCTGGACAGACAATTCACCCCTCCACTTT. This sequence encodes CATSSWTDNSPLHF.

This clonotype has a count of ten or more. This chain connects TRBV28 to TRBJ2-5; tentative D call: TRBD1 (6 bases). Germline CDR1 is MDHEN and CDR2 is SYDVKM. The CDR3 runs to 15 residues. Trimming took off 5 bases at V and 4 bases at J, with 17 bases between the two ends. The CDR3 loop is CASSTYQGTRETQYF. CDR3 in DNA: TGTGCCAGCAGTACATACCAGGGGACGCGAGAGACCCAGTACTTC.

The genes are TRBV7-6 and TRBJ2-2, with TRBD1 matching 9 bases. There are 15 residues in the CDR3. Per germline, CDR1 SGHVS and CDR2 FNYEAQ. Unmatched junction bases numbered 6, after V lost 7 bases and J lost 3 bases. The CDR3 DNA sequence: TGTGCCAGCACCCCGGGACAGGGAGACACCGGGGAGCTGTTTTTT. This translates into CASTPGQGDTGELFF.

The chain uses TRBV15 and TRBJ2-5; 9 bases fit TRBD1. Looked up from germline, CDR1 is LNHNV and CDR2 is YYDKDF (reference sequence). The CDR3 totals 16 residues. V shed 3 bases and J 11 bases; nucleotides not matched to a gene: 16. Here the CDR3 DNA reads TGTGCCACCAGCAGTCCCCAACAGGGGGCAAACAATGAGCAGTACTTC. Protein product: CATSSPQQGANNEQYF.

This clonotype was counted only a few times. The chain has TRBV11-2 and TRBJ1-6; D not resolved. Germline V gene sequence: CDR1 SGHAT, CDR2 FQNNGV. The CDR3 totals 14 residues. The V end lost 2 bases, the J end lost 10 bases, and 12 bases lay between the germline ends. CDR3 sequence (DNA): TGTGCCAGCAGCTTACTTTCGCCTTCCTCACCCCTCCACTTT. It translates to CASSLLSPSSPLHF.

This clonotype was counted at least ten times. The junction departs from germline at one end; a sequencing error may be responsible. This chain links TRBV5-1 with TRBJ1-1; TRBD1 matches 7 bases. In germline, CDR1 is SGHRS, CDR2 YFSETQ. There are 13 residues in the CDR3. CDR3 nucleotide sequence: TGTGCCAGCAGTCTCAGGGGGGACACTGAAGCTTTCTTT. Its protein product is CASSLRGDTEAFF.

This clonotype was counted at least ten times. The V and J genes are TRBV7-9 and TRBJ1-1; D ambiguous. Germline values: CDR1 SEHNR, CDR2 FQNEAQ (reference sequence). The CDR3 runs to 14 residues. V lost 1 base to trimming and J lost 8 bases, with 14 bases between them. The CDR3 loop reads CASSLDALQREAFF. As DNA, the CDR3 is TGTGCCAGCAGCTTAGACGCTCTACAACGGGAAGCTTTCTTT.

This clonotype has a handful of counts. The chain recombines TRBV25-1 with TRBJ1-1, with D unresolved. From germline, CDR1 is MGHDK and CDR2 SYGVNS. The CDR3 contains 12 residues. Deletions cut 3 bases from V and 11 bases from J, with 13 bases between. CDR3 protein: CASSDRTEWAFF. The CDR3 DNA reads TGTGCCAGCAGTGACCGAACAGAGTGGGCTTTCTTT.

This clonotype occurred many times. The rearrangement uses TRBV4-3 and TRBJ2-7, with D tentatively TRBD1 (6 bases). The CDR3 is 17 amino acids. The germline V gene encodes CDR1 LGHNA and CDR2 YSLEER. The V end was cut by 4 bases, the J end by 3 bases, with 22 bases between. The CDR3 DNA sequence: TGCGCCAGCAGCCCTAGTATCTCTCCGGGACATTACTACGAGCAGTACTTC. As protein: CASSPSISPGHYYEQYF.